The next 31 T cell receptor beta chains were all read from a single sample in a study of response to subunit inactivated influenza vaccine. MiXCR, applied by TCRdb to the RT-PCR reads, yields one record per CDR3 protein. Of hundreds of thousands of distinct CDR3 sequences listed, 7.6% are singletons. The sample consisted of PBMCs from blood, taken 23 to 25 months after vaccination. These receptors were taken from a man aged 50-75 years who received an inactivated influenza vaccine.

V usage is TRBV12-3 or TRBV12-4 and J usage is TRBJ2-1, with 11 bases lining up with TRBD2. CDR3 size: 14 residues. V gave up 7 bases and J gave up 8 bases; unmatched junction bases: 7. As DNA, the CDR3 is TGTGCCAGCAACGTAGCGGGGGGGCGGCATGAGCAGTTCTTC. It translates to CASNVAGGRHEQFF.

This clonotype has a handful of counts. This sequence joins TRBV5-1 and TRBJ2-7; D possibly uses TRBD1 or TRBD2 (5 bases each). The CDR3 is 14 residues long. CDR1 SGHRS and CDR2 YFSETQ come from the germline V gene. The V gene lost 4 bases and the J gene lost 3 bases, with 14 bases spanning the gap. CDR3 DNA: TGCGCCAGCAGCAACCGGGACGAAGGCTACGAGCAGTACTTC. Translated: CASSNRDEGYEQYF.

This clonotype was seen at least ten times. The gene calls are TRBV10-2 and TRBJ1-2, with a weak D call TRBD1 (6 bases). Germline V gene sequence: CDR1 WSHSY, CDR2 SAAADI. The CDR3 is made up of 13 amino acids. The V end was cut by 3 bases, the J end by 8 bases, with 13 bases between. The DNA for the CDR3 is TGCGCCAGCAGTGAACAGGGTCCCCCGGGCTACACCTTC. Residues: CASSEQGPPGYTF.

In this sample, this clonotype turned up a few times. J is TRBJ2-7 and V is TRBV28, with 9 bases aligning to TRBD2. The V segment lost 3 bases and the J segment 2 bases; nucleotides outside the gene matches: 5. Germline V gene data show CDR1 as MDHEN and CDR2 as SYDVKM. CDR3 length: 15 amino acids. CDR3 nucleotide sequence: TGTGCCAGCAGTTTCGGGCGGGAGGGTCCCTACGAGCAGTACTTC. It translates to CASSFGREGPYEQYF.

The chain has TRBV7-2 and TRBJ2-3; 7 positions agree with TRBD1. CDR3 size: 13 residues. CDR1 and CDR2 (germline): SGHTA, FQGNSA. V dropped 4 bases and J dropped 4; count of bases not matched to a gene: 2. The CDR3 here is CASSYDRADTQYF. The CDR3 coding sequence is TGTGCCAGCAGCTACGACAGGGCAGATACGCAGTATTTT. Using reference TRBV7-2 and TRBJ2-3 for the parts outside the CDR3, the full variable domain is GAGVSQSPSNKVTEKGKDVELRCDPISGHTALYWYRQSLGQGLEFLIYFQGNSAPDKSGLPSDRFSAERTGGSVSTLTIQRTQQEDSAVYLCASSYDRADTQYFGPGTRLTVL.

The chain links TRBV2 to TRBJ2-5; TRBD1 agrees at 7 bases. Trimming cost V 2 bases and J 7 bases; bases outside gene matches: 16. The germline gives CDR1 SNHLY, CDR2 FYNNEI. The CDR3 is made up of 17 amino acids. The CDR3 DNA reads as TGTGCCAGCAGTGAAAGAGCTGCCACCGGGACAGAGGGGACCCAGTACTTC. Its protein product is CASSERAATGTEGTQYF.

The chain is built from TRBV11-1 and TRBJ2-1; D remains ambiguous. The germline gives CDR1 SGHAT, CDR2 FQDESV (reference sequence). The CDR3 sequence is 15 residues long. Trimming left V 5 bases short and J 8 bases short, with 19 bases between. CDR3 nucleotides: TGTGCCAGCAGCCCCGGGTCAACTCCGTCCCATGAGCAGTTCTTC. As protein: CASSPGSTPSHEQFF. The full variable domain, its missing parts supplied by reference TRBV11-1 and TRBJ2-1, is EAEVAQSPRYKITEKSQAVAFWCDPISGHATLYWYRQILGQGPELLVQFQDESVVDDSQLPKDRFSAERLKGVDSTLKIQPAELGDSAMYLCASSPGSTPSHEQFFGPGTRLTVL.

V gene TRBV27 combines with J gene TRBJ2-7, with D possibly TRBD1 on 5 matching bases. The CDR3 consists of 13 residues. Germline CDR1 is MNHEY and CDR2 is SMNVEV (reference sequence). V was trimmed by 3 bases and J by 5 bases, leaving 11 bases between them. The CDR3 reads CASSFGQGNEQYF. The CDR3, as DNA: TGTGCCAGCAGTTTTGGGCAGGGCAACGAGCAGTACTTC.

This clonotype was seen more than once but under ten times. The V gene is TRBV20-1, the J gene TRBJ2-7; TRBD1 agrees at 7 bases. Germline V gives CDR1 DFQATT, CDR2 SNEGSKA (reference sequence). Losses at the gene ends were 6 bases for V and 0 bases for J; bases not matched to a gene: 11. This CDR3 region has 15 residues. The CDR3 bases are TGCAGTGCCACGGCGATAACAGGGGCCTCCTACGAGCAGTACTTC. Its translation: CSATAITGASYEQYF.

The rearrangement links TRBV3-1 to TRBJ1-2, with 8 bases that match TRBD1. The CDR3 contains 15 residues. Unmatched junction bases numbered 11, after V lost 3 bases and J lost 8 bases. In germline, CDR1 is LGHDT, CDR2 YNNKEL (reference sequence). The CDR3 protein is CASSHRSGTGWGYTF. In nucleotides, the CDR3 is TGTGCCAGCAGCCATCGGTCCGGGACAGGATGGGGCTACACCTTC.

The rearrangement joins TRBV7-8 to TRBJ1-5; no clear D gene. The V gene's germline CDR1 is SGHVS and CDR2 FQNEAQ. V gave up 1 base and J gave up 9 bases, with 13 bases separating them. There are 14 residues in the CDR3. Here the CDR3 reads CASSLEGRLRPQHF. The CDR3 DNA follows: TGTGCCAGCAGCTTAGAAGGCCGCCTCCGGCCCCAGCATTTT.

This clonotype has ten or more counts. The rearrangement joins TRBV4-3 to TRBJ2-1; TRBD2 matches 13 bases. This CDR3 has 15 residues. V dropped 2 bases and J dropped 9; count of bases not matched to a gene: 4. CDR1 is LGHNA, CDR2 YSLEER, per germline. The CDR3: CASSQTSGGAGEQFF. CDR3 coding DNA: TGCGCCAGCAGCCAAACTAGCGGGGGGGCAGGTGAGCAGTTCTTC.

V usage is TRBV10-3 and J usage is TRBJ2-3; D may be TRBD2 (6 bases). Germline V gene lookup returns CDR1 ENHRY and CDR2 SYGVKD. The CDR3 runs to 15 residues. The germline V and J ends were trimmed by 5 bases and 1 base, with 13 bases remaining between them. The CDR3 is CAISPTSSRTDTQYF. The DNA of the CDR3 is TGTGCCATCAGTCCCACTAGCAGTCGCACAGATACGCAGTATTTT.

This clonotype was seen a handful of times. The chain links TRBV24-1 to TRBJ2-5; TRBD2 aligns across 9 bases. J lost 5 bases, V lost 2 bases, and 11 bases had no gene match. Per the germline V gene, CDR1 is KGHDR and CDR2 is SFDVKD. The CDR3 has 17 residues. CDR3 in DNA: TGTGCCACCAGTGATTCCAGGCTAGCGGGAAGGTTGGAGACCCAGTACTTC. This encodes CATSDSRLAGRLETQYF.

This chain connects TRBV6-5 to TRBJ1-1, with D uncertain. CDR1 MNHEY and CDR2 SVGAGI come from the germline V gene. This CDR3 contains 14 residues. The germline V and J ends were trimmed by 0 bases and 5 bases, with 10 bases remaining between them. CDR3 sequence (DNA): TGTGCCAGCAGTTACTCGAAGGGAGAGACTGAAGCTTTCTTT. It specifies CASSYSKGETEAFF.

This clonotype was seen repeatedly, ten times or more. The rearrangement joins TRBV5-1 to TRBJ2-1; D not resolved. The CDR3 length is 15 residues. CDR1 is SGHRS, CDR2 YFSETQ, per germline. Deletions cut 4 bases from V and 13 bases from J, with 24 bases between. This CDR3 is CASSGASPGTLSQFF. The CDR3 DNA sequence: TGCGCCAGCAGCGGCGCAAGCCCGGGCACCTTGAGCCAGTTCTTC.

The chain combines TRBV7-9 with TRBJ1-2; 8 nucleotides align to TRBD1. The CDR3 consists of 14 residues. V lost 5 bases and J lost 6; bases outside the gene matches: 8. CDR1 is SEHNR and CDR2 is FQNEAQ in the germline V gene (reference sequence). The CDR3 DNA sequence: TGTGCCAGCAGCCGAACAGGACAGGGTCATGGCTACACCTTC. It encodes CASSRTGQGHGYTF.

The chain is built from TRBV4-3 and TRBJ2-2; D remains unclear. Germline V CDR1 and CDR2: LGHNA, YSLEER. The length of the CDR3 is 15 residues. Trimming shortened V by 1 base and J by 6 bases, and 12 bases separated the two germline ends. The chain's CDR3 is CASSQVGSVAGELFF. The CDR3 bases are TGCGCCAGCAGCCAAGTTGGCTCTGTCGCCGGGGAGCTGTTTTTT.

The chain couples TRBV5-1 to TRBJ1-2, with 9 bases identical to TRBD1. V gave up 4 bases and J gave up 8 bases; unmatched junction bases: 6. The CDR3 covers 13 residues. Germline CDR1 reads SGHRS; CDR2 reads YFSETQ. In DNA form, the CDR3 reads TGCGCCAGCAGCCAAGGACAGGGGATAGGCTACACCTTC. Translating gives CASSQGQGIGYTF.

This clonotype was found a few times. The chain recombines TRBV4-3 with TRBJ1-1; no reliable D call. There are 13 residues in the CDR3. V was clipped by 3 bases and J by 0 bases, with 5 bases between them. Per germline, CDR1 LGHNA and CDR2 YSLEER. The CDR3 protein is CASSQRVNTEAFF. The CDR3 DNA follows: TGCGCCAGCAGCCAGAGAGTGAACACTGAAGCTTTCTTT.

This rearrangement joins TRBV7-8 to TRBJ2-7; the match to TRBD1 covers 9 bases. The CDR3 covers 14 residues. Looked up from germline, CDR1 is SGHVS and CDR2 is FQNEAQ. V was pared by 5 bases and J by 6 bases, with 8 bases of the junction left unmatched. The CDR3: CASSLGTGLSEQYF. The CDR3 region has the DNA TGTGCCAGCAGCCTCGGGACAGGGCTCAGCGAGCAGTACTTC.

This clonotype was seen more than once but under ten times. For the CDR3, the DNA is TGCAGCGGAGGGACAGGGGACAATGAGCAGTTCTTC. It encodes CSGGTGDNEQFF. V and J are TRBV29-1 and TRBJ2-1; the match to TRBD1 covers 10 bases. J was trimmed by 5 bases and V by 7 bases; bases with no gene match: 2. The V gene's germline CDR1 is SQVTM and CDR2 ANQGSEA. This CDR3 has 12 residues.

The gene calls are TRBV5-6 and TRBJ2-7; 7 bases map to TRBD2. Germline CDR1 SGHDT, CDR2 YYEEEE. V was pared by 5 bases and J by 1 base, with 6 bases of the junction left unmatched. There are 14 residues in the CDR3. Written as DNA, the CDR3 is TGTGCCAGCAGGCCGAGCGGGGCTTCCTACGAGCAGTACTTC. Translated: CASRPSGASYEQYF.

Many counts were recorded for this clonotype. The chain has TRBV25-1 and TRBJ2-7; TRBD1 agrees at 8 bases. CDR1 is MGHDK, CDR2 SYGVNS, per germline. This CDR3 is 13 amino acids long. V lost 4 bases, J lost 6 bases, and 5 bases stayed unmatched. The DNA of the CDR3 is TGTGCCAGCAGTGCCGGACAGGGCGCCGAGCAGTACTTC. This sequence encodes CASSAGQGAEQYF.

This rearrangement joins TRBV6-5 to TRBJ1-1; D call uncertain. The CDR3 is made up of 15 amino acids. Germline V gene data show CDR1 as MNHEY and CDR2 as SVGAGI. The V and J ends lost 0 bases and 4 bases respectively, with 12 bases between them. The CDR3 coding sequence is TGTGCCAGCAGTTACTCGCCGGATTGGGGCACTGAAGCTTTCTTT. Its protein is CASSYSPDWGTEAFF.

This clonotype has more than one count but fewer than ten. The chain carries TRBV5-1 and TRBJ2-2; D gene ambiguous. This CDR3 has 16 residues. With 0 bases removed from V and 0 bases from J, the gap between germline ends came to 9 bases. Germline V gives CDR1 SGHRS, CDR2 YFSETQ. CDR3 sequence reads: CASSLVPTSNTGELFF. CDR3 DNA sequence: TGCGCCAGCAGCTTGGTCCCCACCTCGAACACCGGGGAGCTGTTTTTT.

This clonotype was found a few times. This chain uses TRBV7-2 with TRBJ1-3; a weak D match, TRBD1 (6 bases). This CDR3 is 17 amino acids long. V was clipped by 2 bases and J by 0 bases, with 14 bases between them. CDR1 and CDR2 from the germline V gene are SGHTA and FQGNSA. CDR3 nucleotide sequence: TGTGCCAGCAGCTTACGGGACCAGGGGTTCTCTGGAAACACCATATATTTT. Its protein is CASSLRDQGFSGNTIYF. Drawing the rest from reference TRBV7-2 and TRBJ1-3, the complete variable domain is GAGVSQSPSNKVTEKGKDVELRCDPISGHTALYWYRQSLGQGLEFLIYFQGNSAPDKSGLPSDRFSAERTGGSVSTLTIQRTQQEDSAVYLCASSLRDQGFSGNTIYFGEGSWLTVV.

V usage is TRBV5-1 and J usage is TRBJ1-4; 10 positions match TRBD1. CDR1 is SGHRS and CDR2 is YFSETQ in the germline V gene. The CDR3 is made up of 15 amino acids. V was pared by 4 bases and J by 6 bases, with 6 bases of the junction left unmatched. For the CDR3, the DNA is TGCGCCAGCAGCACCGCCGGGACAGGGGATGAAAAACTGTTTTTT. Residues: CASSTAGTGDEKLFF.

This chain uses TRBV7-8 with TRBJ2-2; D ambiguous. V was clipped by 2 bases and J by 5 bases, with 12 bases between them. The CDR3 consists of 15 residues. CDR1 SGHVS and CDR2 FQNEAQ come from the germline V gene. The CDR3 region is CASSLPVAVTGELFF. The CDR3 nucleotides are TGTGCCAGCAGCTTACCCGTCGCGGTTACCGGGGAGCTGTTTTTT.

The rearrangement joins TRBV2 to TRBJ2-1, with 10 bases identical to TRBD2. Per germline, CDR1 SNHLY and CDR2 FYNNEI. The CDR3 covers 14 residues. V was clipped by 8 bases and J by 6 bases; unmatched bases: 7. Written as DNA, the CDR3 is TGTGCCAGCCGCACGGGACTAGCGACCAATGAGCAGTTCTTC. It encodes CASRTGLATNEQFF.

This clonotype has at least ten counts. The CDR3 protein is CASSFQADNEQFF. CDR3 nucleotide sequence: TGCGCCAGCAGCTTTCAGGCGGACAATGAGCAGTTCTTC. The chain is built from TRBV5-1 and TRBJ2-1; D unclear. V was cut by 2 bases and J by 5 bases, with 8 bases left in between. Per germline, CDR1 SGHRS and CDR2 YFSETQ. The CDR3 extends over 13 amino acids.